These 5 T cell receptor beta chains were sequenced from one sample in a study of cytomegalovirus exposure and HLA in healthy donors. Use of 60 Vbeta and 13 Jbeta primers characterized the PCR. Assay used: immunoSEQ multiplex PCR; TCRdb lists only in-frame clones, some missing. This table has around 130,000 clones, around 77% appearing once. The sample consisted of PBMCs. The receptors were gathered from a man aged 30-40 years in good health and CMV-seronegative.

The chain carries TRBV5-8 and TRBJ1-2; a possible D gene is TRBD1 (6 bases). V lost 3 bases to trimming and J lost 4 bases, with 16 bases between them. The CDR3 runs to 15 residues. CDR1 is SGHTS, CDR2 YDEGEE, per germline. The CDR3 loop is CASSSVQGRFYGYTF. CDR3 nucleotides: TGTGCCAGCAGCTCAGTACAGGGAAGGTTCTATGGCTACACCTTC.

The chain joins TRBV14 to TRBJ2-5, with 10 bases fitting TRBD2. This CDR3 has 15 residues. Trimming at V came to 1 base and at J to 5 bases, leaving 4 bases not matched to a gene. Germline loops: CDR1 SGHDN, CDR2 FVKESK. Here the CDR3 reads CASSQASGRGETQYF. Here the CDR3 DNA reads TGTGCCAGCAGCCAAGCTAGCGGGAGAGGGGAGACCCAGTACTTC.

The CDR3 bases are TGCAGCGTTGTAAAGGAGACCACCGGCTATGGCTACACCTTC. It codes for CSVVKETTGYGYTF. The chain carries TRBV29-1 and TRBJ1-2; D not resolved. V lost 4 bases and J 4 bases, leaving 16 bases between the germline ends. Germline values: CDR1 SQVTM, CDR2 ANQGSEA. The CDR3 covers 14 residues.

V usage is TRBV19 and J usage is TRBJ1-4, with D unresolved. Trimming removed 6 bases from V and 0 bases from J, with 14 bases in between. This CDR3 is 16 amino acids long. Per germline, CDR1 LNHDA and CDR2 SQIVND (reference sequence). CDR3 DNA sequence: TGTGCCAGTAGCCTGCCCGTCGGTGCAACTAATGAAAAACTGTTTTTT. Translating gives CASSLPVGATNEKLFF. Full variable domain (outside the CDR3, taken from reference TRBV19 and TRBJ1-4): DGGITQSPKYLFRKEGQNVTLSCEQNLNHDAMYWYRQDPGQGLRLIYYSQIVNDFQKGDIAEGYSVSREKKESFPLTVTSAQKNPTAFYLCASSLPVGATNEKLFFGSGTQLSVL.

The chain uses TRBV5-1 and TRBJ2-1, with 8 bases aligning to TRBD2. The CDR3 has 16 amino acids. Germline V lookup: CDR1 SGHRS, CDR2 YFSETQ. Trimming took 0 bases from V and 3 from J; bases not matched to a gene: 5. CDR3: CASSLGISGVYNEQFF. As DNA, the CDR3 is TGCGCCAGCAGCTTGGGGATTAGCGGGGTCTACAATGAGCAGTTCTTC.